This TCR beta chain was identified during a study of T cell responses to AZD1222 COVID-19 vaccine. The CDR3 covers 15 residues. Germline assignment: CDR1 MDHEN and CDR2 SYDVKM. The V gene lost 5 bases and the J gene lost 4 bases, with 15 bases spanning the gap. Clones were sequenced by immunoSEQ multiplex PCR, and TCRdb holds only the in-frame ones, with some missing. Of roughly 270,000 clones in the sample, around 93% were seen once. As regards this clone: Its antigen is as yet unknown.

Study-wide results and caveats: Only a handful of AZD1222 recipients tested seropositive at baseline. Sampling that yielded the repertoires occurred only after the peak T cell response. Close to half of all spike-specific TCRs reportedly target regions of the variants that are unmutated. A mostly white British donor set with more females was recruited, and clonal diversity was possibly underestimated.

The genes are TRBV28 and TRBJ1-5; possible D gene TRBD1, 5 bases. The material sequenced was peripheral blood, taken 28 days after the second AZD1222 dose. This clonotype originated in an adult who received the AZD1222 COVID-19 vaccine. As DNA, the CDR3 is TGTGCCAGCAGTACCCGGCAGGGAGGGAATCAGCCCCAGCATTTT. Amino acids: CASSTRQGGNQPQHF.